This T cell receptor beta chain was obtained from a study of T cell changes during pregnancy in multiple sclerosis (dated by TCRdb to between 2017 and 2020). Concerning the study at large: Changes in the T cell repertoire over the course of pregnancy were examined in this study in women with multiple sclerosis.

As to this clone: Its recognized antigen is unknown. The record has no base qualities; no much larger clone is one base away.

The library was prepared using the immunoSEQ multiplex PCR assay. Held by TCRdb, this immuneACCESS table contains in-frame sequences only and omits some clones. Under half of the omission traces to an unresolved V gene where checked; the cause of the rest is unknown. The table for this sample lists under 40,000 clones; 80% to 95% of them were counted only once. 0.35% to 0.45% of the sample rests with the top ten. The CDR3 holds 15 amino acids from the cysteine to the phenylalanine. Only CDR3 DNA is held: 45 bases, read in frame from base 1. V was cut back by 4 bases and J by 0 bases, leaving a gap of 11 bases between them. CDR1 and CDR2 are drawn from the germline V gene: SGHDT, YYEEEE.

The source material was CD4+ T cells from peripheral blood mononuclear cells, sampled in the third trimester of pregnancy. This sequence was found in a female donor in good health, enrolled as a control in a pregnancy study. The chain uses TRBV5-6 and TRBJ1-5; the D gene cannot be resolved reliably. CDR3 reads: CASSPGINSNQPQHF. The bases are TGTGCCAGCAGCCCGGGGATTAATAGCAATCAGCCCCAGCATTTT.